These 5 T cell receptor beta chains share one sample of origin, sequenced in a study of regulatory T cells in long-lasting Graves disease. The time point denotes: persistent/refractory GD, antithyroid drugs over 5 years with positive TRAb. PBMC-extracted RNA yielded the TCR library. Library construction for TCR beta used iRepertoire HTBI primers and Arm-PCR of CDR3 regions. TCRdb recomputed calls from the multiplex PCR reads with MiXCR, one row per CDR3 protein. The table records 650,000 to 850,000 distinct CDR3 sequences, 25% to 30% of them present only once. Specimen: peripheral blood mononuclear cells (PBMCs), collected when the disease was refractory, from a patient treated with antithyroid drugs. The receptors here all came from a female donor with Graves disease.

The rearrangement joins TRBV29-1 to TRBJ2-7; D unresolved. Trimming pared 2 bases from V and 0 bases from J, leaving 8 bases between. Germline V gene lookup returns CDR1 SQVTM and CDR2 ANQGSEA. The CDR3 runs 13 residues. The CDR3, as DNA: TGCAGCGTTGAACGTCCCAGCTCCTACGAGCAGTACTTC. It specifies CSVERPSSYEQYF.

There are a few counts of this clonotype. The chain carries TRBV7-9 and TRBJ1-5; a weak D match, TRBD1 (6 bases). V shed 11 bases and J shed 5 bases, with 16 bases lying between them. Germline CDR1 is SEHNR and CDR2 is FQNEAQ (reference sequence). The CDR3 extends over 13 amino acids. CDR3 DNA sequence: TGTGCCGCGGGGGGGCAGGGCGATCAGCCCCAGCATTTT. Translated: CAAGGQGDQPQHF. Full variable domain (outside the CDR3, taken from reference TRBV7-9 and TRBJ1-5): DTGVSQNPRHKITKRGQNVTFRCDPISEHNRLYWYRQTLGQGPEFLTYFQNEAQLEKSRLLSDRFSAERPKGSFSTLEIQRTEQGDSAMYLCAAGGQGDQPQHFGDGTRLSIL.

This clonotype has a count of ten or more. The CDR3 spells CSAGNGLNTEAFF. The CDR3 DNA follows: TGCAGCGCAGGGAACGGTCTGAACACTGAAGCTTTCTTT. The chain has TRBV29-1 and TRBJ1-1; D is perhaps TRBD1 (5 bases). Germline loops: CDR1 SQVTM, CDR2 ANQGSEA. V was clipped by 7 bases and J by 0 bases, with 12 bases between them. This CDR3 has 13 amino acids. Supplemented by reference TRBV29-1 and TRBJ1-1, the full variable domain reads SAVISQKPSRDICQRGTSLTIQCQVDSQVTMMFWYRQQPGQSLTLIATANQGSEATYESGFVIDKFPISRPNLTFSTLTVSNMSPEDSSIYLCSAGNGLNTEAFFGQGTRLTVV.

On this clonotype itself: The junction departs from germline at one end; a sequencing error may be responsible. This chain links TRBV16 with TRBJ1-5, with TRBD1 matching 7 bases. This CDR3 spans 16 amino acids. The germline V gene has CDR1 KGHSY and CDR2 FQNENV. The CDR3 sequence is CASSQSVGDSSQPQHF. In DNA, the CDR3 is TGTGCCAGCAGCCAATCGGTGGGGGACAGCAGTCAGCCCCAGCATTTT.

The sample holds many counts of this clonotype. The CDR3 sequence: CASNHQAKQNIGSNQPQHF. The DNA of the CDR3 is TGTGCCAGCAACCACCAGGCAAAACAAAATATCGGGAGCAATCAGCCCCAGCATTTT. The chain employs TRBV12-3 or TRBV12-4 and TRBJ1-5; D unclear. The CDR3 runs to 19 residues. Trimming left V 7 bases short and J 1 base short, with 26 bases between.